This entry features one T cell receptor (beta chain) sequence. These data come from a study of shared clonotypes between healthy human individuals. Replicate PCRs run on sorted subsets employed 200 to 250 ng DNA, around 31,000 T cell genomes. The method was immunoSEQ multiplex PCR; TCRdb's version includes in-frame clones alone and lacks a portion of them. The sample includes 950,000 to 1,100,000 clones, 75% to 80% of them seen just once. The CDR3 has 14 residues. CDR1 MDHEN and CDR2 SYDVKM come from the germline V gene. Losses at the gene ends were 3 bases for V and 6 bases for J; bases not matched to a gene: 6.

The chain has TRBV28 and TRBJ2-3; 7 bases line up with TRBD2. The clonotype was recovered from a man between 18 and 35 years old in good health. Some clones in this sample may be carry-over from other donors' samples. The sample was memory CD4+ T cells from PBMCs. Subset given: CD45RA-negative fraction. The CDR3 DNA is TGTGCCAGCAGTTTGGCGGGAGAGAGGGATACGCAGTATTTT. It translates to CASSLAGERDTQYF.